Following are 15 T cell receptor beta chains from one sample sequenced in a study of identical twins. MiXCR, run by TCRdb on the 5' RACE reads, gives a single entry per CDR3 protein. The sample carries some 560,000 distinct CDR3 sequences, around a tenth recorded once. The same sample was also used in a study of yellow fever vaccine responses in identical twins.

Sequenced: PBMCs. Receptors originate from a woman under 30 in good health.

The chain has TRBV6-2 or TRBV6-3 and TRBJ2-7; 7 bases agree with TRBD1. Germline values: CDR1 MNHEY, CDR2 SVGEGT. V lost 2 bases and J lost 3; bases outside the gene matches: 7. This CDR3 region has 15 residues. In nucleotides, the CDR3 is TGTGCCAGCAGTTACCATCAGGGGGAATACTACGAGCAGTACTTC. It encodes CASSYHQGEYYEQYF.

This clonotype was observed many times. The genes are TRBV6-1 and TRBJ1-4; the D is unclear. With 6 bases removed from V and 5 bases from J, the gap between germline ends came to 13 bases. The length of the CDR3 is 14 residues. The germline V gene encodes CDR1 MNHNS and CDR2 SASEGT. The CDR3: CASSWNPVNEKLFF. The DNA for the CDR3 is TGTGCCAGCAGCTGGAACCCAGTCAATGAAAAACTGTTTTTT.

This clonotype was observed many times. The chain joins TRBV29-1 to TRBJ2-4; no clear D. V gave up 1 base and J gave up 1 base, with 8 bases separating them. CDR1 and CDR2 from the germline V gene are SQVTM and ANQGSEA. The CDR3 extends over 14 amino acids. The CDR3 loop reads CSVEAPAAKNIQYF. The DNA for the CDR3 is TGCAGCGTTGAAGCCCCGGCGGCCAAAAACATTCAGTACTTC.

Worth noting for this clonotype: The junction departs from germline at one end; a sequencing error may be responsible. The chain employs TRBV5-1 and TRBJ2-3; D remains ambiguous. The CDR3 covers 13 residues. Germline V lookup: CDR1 SGHRS, CDR2 YFSETQ. The CDR3 DNA reads as TGCGCCAGCAGCTTGCCCGGTACAGATACGCAGTGTTTT. It translates to CASSLPGTDTQCF.

This clonotype occurred many times. The V and J genes are TRBV20-1 and TRBJ2-3; 7 positions agree with TRBD2. The J segment lost 2 bases and the V segment lost 1 base, leaving 9 bases of the junction unmatched. The germline CDR1 and CDR2 sequences are DFQATT and SNEGSKA (reference sequence). The CDR3 totals 16 residues. The CDR3 protein is CSARAGGESFTDTQYF. The CDR3 DNA reads TGCAGTGCTAGAGCTGGGGGGGAGAGTTTCACAGATACGCAGTATTTT.

This clonotype was counted a few times. The chain has TRBV12-3 or TRBV12-4 and TRBJ1-1, with D unclear. Trimming removed 4 bases at V and 0 bases at J, with 6 bases between. The CDR3 spans 13 residues. This CDR3 reads CASSSLMNTEAFF. CDR3 DNA sequence: TGTGCCAGCAGTTCCCTTATGAACACTGAAGCTTTCTTT.

The sample holds a few counts of this clonotype. The V call is TRBV20-1, the J call TRBJ2-2, with 8 bases aligning to TRBD1. Per germline, CDR1 DFQATT and CDR2 SNEGSKA (reference sequence). The CDR3 sequence is 15 residues long. The V and J ends lost 0 bases and 5 bases, in that order; junction bases with no gene match: 5. CDR3 bases: TGCAGTGCTAGAGATTTGGACAGGGTTACCGGGGAGCTGTTTTTT. Translated: CSARDLDRVTGELFF.

This clonotype was detected ten times or more. This chain connects TRBV3-1 to TRBJ2-7; 8 bases are a match to TRBD2. There are 12 residues in the CDR3. CDR1 is LGHDT, CDR2 YNNKEL, per germline (reference sequence). V gave up 8 bases and J gave up 7 bases; unmatched junction bases: 7. CDR3 bases: TGTGCCAGCGAAGGACTAGCTAGTGAGCAGTACTTC. Protein sequence: CASEGLASEQYF.

This clonotype has only a few counts. This sequence joins TRBV2 and TRBJ2-7; maybe TRBD1 (5 bases). The germline CDR1 and CDR2 sequences are SNHLY and FYNNEI. This CDR3 region has 12 residues. Trimming shortened V by 6 bases and J by 9 bases, and 15 bases separated the two germline ends. CDR3 amino acids: CASRPDSVVQYF. CDR3 DNA: TGTGCCAGCAGACCCGACAGCGTAGTGCAGTACTTC. The full variable domain, rest sourced from reference TRBV2 and TRBJ2-7, is EPEVTQTPSHQVTQMGQEVILRCVPISNHLYFYWYRQILGQKVEFLVSFYNNEISEKSEIFDDQFSVERPDGSNFTLKIRSTKLEDSAMYFCASRPDSVVQYFGPGTRLTVT.

This clonotype occurred a few times. The chain joins TRBV7-2 to TRBJ2-1; tentative D call: TRBD2 (5 bases). V was shortened by 1 base and J by 7 bases, with 11 bases between the two germline ends. Germline V gives CDR1 SGHTA, CDR2 FQGNSA. The CDR3 sequence is 14 residues long. CDR3 nucleotide sequence: TGTGCCAGCAGCTTAGTCGGAGGTTGGAATGAGCAGTTCTTC. Residues: CASSLVGGWNEQFF.

This clonotype was observed many times. J is TRBJ1-5 and V is TRBV7-9; no clear D. The CDR3 loop spans 15 amino acids. The V end lost 1 base, the J end lost 3 bases, and 10 bases lay between the germline ends. Germline V gene lookup returns CDR1 SEHNR and CDR2 FQNEAQ (reference sequence). The CDR3 spells CASSLGPESNQPQHF. The CDR3, as DNA: TGTGCCAGCAGCTTAGGACCAGAATCCAATCAGCCCCAGCATTTT.

The chain uses TRBV20-1 and TRBJ2-1; D gene ambiguous. Germline V gene data show CDR1 as DFQATT and CDR2 as SNEGSKA (reference sequence). The CDR3 loop spans 15 amino acids. Between the trimmed V and J ends, which lost 3 bases and 1 base, there was a span of 13 bases. The CDR3 sequence: CSASNMLRSYNEQFF. In DNA, the CDR3 is TGCAGTGCTAGTAACATGTTGAGGTCCTACAATGAGCAGTTCTTC.

This clonotype was counted a few times. As DNA, the CDR3 is TGCAGCGTTGAAGGTCTGGCTGCAGCCCGCACAGATACGCAGTATTTT. Translated: CSVEGLAAARTDTQYF. The rearrangement links TRBV29-1 to TRBJ2-3, with unresolved D. V lost 1 base and J lost 1, with 15 bases in between. In germline, CDR1 is SQVTM, CDR2 ANQGSEA. CDR3 size: 16 residues.

The rearrangement links TRBV9 to TRBJ2-3, with a tentative D call TRBD2 (6 bases). V gave up 2 bases and J gave up 3 bases, with 10 bases separating them. Germline CDR1 is SGDLS and CDR2 is YYNGEE. The CDR3 runs to 14 residues. CDR3 region: CASSVGGWTDTQYF. Written as DNA, the CDR3 is TGTGCCAGCAGCGTCGGGGGATGGACAGATACGCAGTATTTT.

This clonotype turned up a few times. The rearrangement joins TRBV27 to TRBJ1-6, with 11 positions matching TRBD1. V trimming: 7 bases; J trimming: 7 bases; junction bases outside the gene matches: 3. The CDR3 has 14 residues. From germline, CDR1 is MNHEY and CDR2 SMNVEV (reference sequence). The DNA for the CDR3 is TGTGCCAGCACCCGGGACAGGGGGAATTCACCCCTCCACTTT. As protein: CASTRDRGNSPLHF.